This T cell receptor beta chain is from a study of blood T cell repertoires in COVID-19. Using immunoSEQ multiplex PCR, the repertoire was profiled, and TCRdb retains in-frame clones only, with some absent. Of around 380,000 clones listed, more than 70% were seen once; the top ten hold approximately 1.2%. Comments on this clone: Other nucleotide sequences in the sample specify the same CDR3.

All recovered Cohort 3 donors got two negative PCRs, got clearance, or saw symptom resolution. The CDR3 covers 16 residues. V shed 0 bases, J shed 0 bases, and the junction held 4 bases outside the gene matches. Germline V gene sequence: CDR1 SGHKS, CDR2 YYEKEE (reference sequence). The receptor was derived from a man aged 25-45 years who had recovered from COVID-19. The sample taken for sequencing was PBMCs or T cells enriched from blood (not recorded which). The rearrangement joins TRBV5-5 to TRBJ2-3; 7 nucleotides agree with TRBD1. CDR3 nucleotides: TGTGCCAGCAGCTTGGTAGCAGGGGGAAGCACAGATACGCAGTATTTT. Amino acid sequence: CASSLVAGGSTDTQYF.